Each of the 10 T cell receptor beta chains below was sequenced from the same sample in a study of CD8 T cells in Susac syndrome. An amount of RNA that ranged from roughly 0.5 to 1 ug was reverse transcribed with random hexamers. TCRdb independently ran MiXCR on the immunoSEQ multiplex PCR reads; one entry per CDR3 protein. This sample has approximately 100,000 distinct CDR3 sequences, with about 93% found just once. Sequencing was performed on CD4+ T cells from PBMCs. The receptors were sampled from a human donor in good health.

This sequence joins TRBV20-1 and TRBJ2-7, with a tentative D call TRBD2 (6 bases). Germline V CDR1 and CDR2: DFQATT, SNEGSKA (reference sequence). This CDR3 comprises 15 residues. V was pared by 5 bases and J by 7 bases, with 24 bases between. The CDR3 nucleotides are TGCAGTGCTGCCCCACGGGCGGGGCTGAGAAGGGAGCAGTACTTC. Its translation: CSAAPRAGLRREQYF.

V gene TRBV24-1 combines with J gene TRBJ1-2; 7 nucleotides line up with TRBD1. V lost 0 bases, J lost 2 bases, and 8 bases stayed unmatched. The CDR3 runs 17 residues. The germline V gene has CDR1 KGHDR and CDR2 SFDVKD. CDR3 in amino acids: CATSDLGGGSRNYGYTF. The CDR3 DNA reads as TGTGCCACCAGTGATTTGGGAGGGGGCAGTCGCAACTATGGCTACACCTTC.

The V call is TRBV11-1, the J call TRBJ2-2; no clear D gene. The V end was cut by 3 bases, the J end by 3 bases, with 5 bases between. Germline V lookup: CDR1 SGHAT, CDR2 FQDESV (reference sequence). The CDR3 runs 13 residues. As DNA, the CDR3 is TGTGCCAGCAGCTTCAGGCACACCGGGGAGCTGTTTTTT. As protein: CASSFRHTGELFF.

The chain combines TRBV7-6 with TRBJ1-5; maybe TRBD1 (5 bases). V lost 1 base, J lost 2 bases, and 6 bases lay in between. Germline values: CDR1 SGHVS, CDR2 FNYEAQ. CDR3 length: 14 residues. The CDR3 sequence is CASSLEQGNQPQHF. In nucleotides, the CDR3 is TGTGCCAGCAGCTTAGAACAGGGCAATCAGCCCCAGCATTTT.

The chain recombines TRBV7-2 with TRBJ2-7, with 8 nucleotides matching TRBD1. The germline CDR1 and CDR2 sequences are SGHTA and FQGNSA. Losses at the gene ends were 5 bases for V and 3 bases for J; bases not matched to a gene: 12. The CDR3 loop spans 16 amino acids. As DNA, the CDR3 is TGTGCCAGCAGCCGCATGTCCCCCGGACAGGGCTACGAGCAGTACTTC. Encoded protein: CASSRMSPGQGYEQYF.

The chain combines TRBV20-1 with TRBJ2-5, with a possible D match to TRBD2 (6 bases). Deletions cut 5 bases from V and 1 base from J, with 11 bases between. Germline CDR1 DFQATT, CDR2 SNEGSKA (reference sequence). This CDR3 is 13 amino acids long. The CDR3 reads CSAVVAAQETQYF. The CDR3, as DNA: TGCAGTGCTGTCGTAGCGGCCCAAGAGACCCAGTACTTC.

The chain links TRBV19 to TRBJ2-1; 9 bases match TRBD2. This CDR3 contains 16 residues. V trimming: 6 bases; J trimming: 6 bases; junction bases outside the gene matches: 12. Germline V gene lookup returns CDR1 LNHDA and CDR2 SQIVND (reference sequence). In nucleotides, the CDR3 is TGTGCCAGTAGGGGACCGGGACTAGCCCTCCCCAATGAGCAGTTCTTC. Protein sequence: CASRGPGLALPNEQFF.

This clonotype was observed once. The chain has TRBV5-4 and TRBJ2-1; 12 bases match TRBD2. This CDR3 contains 18 residues. V shed 2 bases and J 0 bases; nucleotides not matched to a gene: 6. The germline V gene encodes CDR1 SGHNT and CDR2 YYREEE (reference sequence). CDR3 residues: CASSLTSGRLSSYNEQFF. DNA for the CDR3: TGTGCCAGCAGCTTAACTAGCGGGAGGCTTTCCTCCTACAATGAGCAGTTCTTC.

The J gene is TRBJ1-5, the V gene TRBV6-5, with unresolved D. The CDR3 runs 13 residues. The V end was cut by 2 bases, the J end by 4 bases, with 6 bases between. The germline V gene has CDR1 MNHEY and CDR2 SVGAGI. The CDR3 is CASSYLGNQPQHF. The CDR3 DNA reads as TGTGCCAGCAGTTACCTGGGGAATCAGCCCCAGCATTTT.

The V gene is TRBV6-2 or TRBV6-3, the J gene TRBJ2-7; no reliable D call. Between the trimmed V and J ends, which lost 11 bases and 5 bases, there was a span of 13 bases. The CDR3 is 11 amino acids. Germline V gene data show CDR1 as MNHEY and CDR2 as SVGEGT. The CDR3 region is CACSYEHEQYF. As DNA, the CDR3 is TGTGCCTGTTCTTACGAACACGAGCAGTACTTC.